The 17 T cell receptor beta chains reported below all come from one sample, sequenced in a study of CD8 T cells in Susac syndrome. An input of about 0.5 to 1 ug of RNA was subjected to reverse transcription using random hexamers. TCRdb fed the immunoSEQ multiplex PCR reads into MiXCR, producing one record per CDR3 protein. The sample contains roughly 330,000 distinct CDR3 sequences, about 92% of which appear only once. The sequencing input was CD4+ T cells from PBMCs. The receptors shown here come from a human donor with multiple sclerosis.

The chain couples TRBV5-1 to TRBJ2-3, with 8 bases fitting TRBD2. Germline trimming cut 4 bases from V and 2 bases from J; bases unmatched to any gene: 3. There are 14 residues in the CDR3. The germline CDR1 and CDR2 sequences are SGHRS and YFSETQ. The DNA of the CDR3 is TGCGCCAGCAGCCCGGGAGGGACCACAGATACGCAGTATTTT. It codes for CASSPGGTTDTQYF.

The chain employs TRBV5-1 and TRBJ1-2, with 7 bases matching TRBD1. The CDR3 runs to 15 residues. Germline CDR1 is SGHRS and CDR2 is YFSETQ. The V segment lost 3 bases and the J segment 4 bases; nucleotides outside the gene matches: 9. CDR3 loop: CASSSSRDSSYGYTF. The CDR3 DNA is TGCGCCAGCAGCTCGTCCCGGGACAGCAGCTATGGCTACACCTTC.

The chain has TRBV19 and TRBJ1-2; the D gene is possibly TRBD1 (5 bases). The CDR3 contains 16 residues. The V gene lost 2 bases and the J gene lost 5 bases, with 18 bases spanning the gap. CDR1 is LNHDA, CDR2 SQIVND, per germline (reference sequence). The CDR3 sequence is CASSIPDQWGKYGYTF. CDR3 nucleotides: TGTGCCAGTAGTATACCAGACCAGTGGGGGAAGTATGGCTACACCTTC.

The chain joins TRBV20-1 to TRBJ2-2; possible D gene TRBD1, 6 bases. This CDR3 spans 16 amino acids. Germline lookup yields CDR1 DFQATT and CDR2 SNEGSKA (reference sequence). The V end was cut by 3 bases, the J end by 2 bases, with 16 bases between. The CDR3 loop reads CSARGSLQGNTGELFF. For the CDR3, the DNA is TGCAGTGCTAGGGGTTCACTACAGGGAAACACCGGGGAGCTGTTTTTT.

On this clonotype itself: One junction end does not reproduce the germline sequence, and a read error may be involved. The chain has TRBV7-7 and TRBJ2-6, with D uncertain. The germline V gene encodes CDR1 SSHAT and CDR2 FNYEAQ (reference sequence). The CDR3 is 15 amino acids. CDR3 DNA: TGTGCTAGCAGCTTTGACAACTCTGGGGCCAACGTCCTGACTTTC. Its translation is CASSFDNSGANVLTF.

This chain joins TRBV7-2 and TRBJ2-7; either TRBD1 or TRBD2 may fit D (5 bases each). Germline V gene data show CDR1 as SGHTA and CDR2 as FQGNSA. This CDR3 comprises 17 residues. Between the trimmed V and J ends, which lost 2 bases and 0 bases, there was a span of 17 bases. DNA of the CDR3: TGTGCCAGCAGCTTACGTCGACCGGGGCTCTTCTCCTACGAGCAGTACTTC. It encodes CASSLRRPGLFSYEQYF.

CDR3 DNA sequence: TGTGCCAGCAGACCCGGGACTTCCACCTACAATGAGCAGTTCTTC. Translated: CASRPGTSTYNEQFF. V gene TRBV12-3 or TRBV12-4 combines with J gene TRBJ2-1, with D possibly being TRBD2 (6 bases). The CDR3 length is 15 residues. V lost 6 bases to trimming and J lost 2 bases, with 14 bases between them.

With regard to this clonotype: The limits of the CDR3 on the DNA are not certain, so only TCRdb's listed CDR3 is given. V usage is TRBV12-3 or TRBV12-4 and J usage is TRBJ1-4; the DNA was not used to check the table's D call, TRBD1. A total of 15 residues make up the CDR3, ends included. CDR3 amino acids: CASSSSDRGNEKLFF.

V gene TRBV6-1 combines with J gene TRBJ2-5; D tentatively fits TRBD1 or TRBD2 (5 bases each). Trimming stripped 7 bases from V and 1 base from J, with 16 bases between. The germline CDR1 and CDR2 sequences are MNHNS and SASEGT. The CDR3 has 15 amino acids. CDR3: CASTGTTVVQETQYF. In nucleotides, the CDR3 is TGTGCCAGCACCGGGACCACCGTTGTCCAAGAGACCCAGTACTTC.

The chain uses TRBV7-6 and TRBJ1-1, with no clear D. This CDR3 is built from 9 residues. The germline V gene has CDR1 SGHVS and CDR2 FNYEAQ. The CDR3 sequence: CASAPEAFF. CDR3 nucleotide sequence: TGTGCTAGCGCCCCCGAAGCTTTCTTT. Filled out from reference TRBV7-6 and TRBJ1-1, the complete variable domain reads GAGVSQSPRYKVTKRGQDVALRCDPISGHVSLYWYRQALGQGPEFLTYFNYEAQQDKSGLPNDRFSAERPEGSISTLTIQRTEQRDSAMYRCASAPEAFFGQGTRLTVV.

The rearrangement joins TRBV18 to TRBJ2-7, with D possibly being TRBD2 (6 bases). The germline CDR1 and CDR2 sequences are KGHSH and LQKENI. The CDR3 is 14 residues long. V was pared by 3 bases and J by 4 bases, with 13 bases between. This CDR3 is CASSPAGMEYEQYF. The CDR3 DNA reads as TGTGCCAGCTCACCGGCGGGGATGGAATACGAGCAGTACTTC.

V usage is TRBV12-3 or TRBV12-4 and J usage is TRBJ1-2; D is unclear. This CDR3 contains 14 residues. V was shortened by 2 bases and J by 2 bases, with 9 bases between the two germline ends. The CDR3 is CASSLTTQNYGYTF. In DNA form, the CDR3 reads TGTGCCAGCAGTTTAACCACACAGAACTATGGCTACACCTTC.

The chain links TRBV20-1 to TRBJ2-2, with 8 bases that match TRBD2. Trimming removed 3 bases from V and 5 bases from J; junction bases left unmatched: 8. Looked up from germline, CDR1 is DFQATT and CDR2 is SNEGSKA (reference sequence). This CDR3 contains 15 residues. The CDR3 coding sequence is TGCAGTGCTAGCCTCGGGAGGGCCCGGACCGGGGAGCTGTTTTTT. Translated, it gives CSASLGRARTGELFF.

This clonotype came up once. CDR3 loop: CSARGGNDEKLFF. CDR3 coding DNA: TGCAGTGCTAGAGGAGGGAATGATGAAAAACTGTTTTTT. The chain uses TRBV20-1 and TRBJ1-4, with D unclear. The V and J ends lost 1 base and 6 bases respectively, with 9 bases between them. CDR1 and CDR2 from the germline V gene are DFQATT and SNEGSKA (reference sequence). CDR3 length equals 13 residues.

This chain uses TRBV20-1 with TRBJ2-1; TRBD2 agrees at 9 bases. The V gene's germline CDR1 is DFQATT and CDR2 SNEGSKA (reference sequence). The V and J ends lost 0 bases and 7 bases, in that order; junction bases with no gene match: 13. The CDR3 sequence is 17 residues long. The DNA for the CDR3 is TGCAGTGCTAGAGAAGGCCGCCTAGCGGGACCGCCTAATGAGCAGTTCTTC. Translated, it gives CSAREGRLAGPPNEQFF.

The rearrangement links TRBV7-9 to TRBJ2-4, with D unresolved. Trimming stripped 1 base from V and 2 bases from J, with 3 bases between. The CDR3 sequence is 13 residues long. The germline gives CDR1 SEHNR, CDR2 FQNEAQ (reference sequence). As DNA, the CDR3 is TGTGCCAGCAGCTTAGATACCAAAAACATTCAGTACTTC. Translating gives CASSLDTKNIQYF.

V and J are TRBV20-1 and TRBJ2-5; D might be TRBD1 or TRBD2, each matching 6 bases. Trimming left V 5 bases short and J 2 bases short, with 18 bases between. Germline CDR1 is DFQATT and CDR2 is SNEGSKA (reference sequence). The CDR3 contains 15 residues. CDR3 bases: TGCAGTGCTCCTAGACCAGGAGGGGGTCAAGAGACCCAGTACTTC. This translates into CSAPRPGGGQETQYF.